Shown below are 13 T cell receptor beta chains from a single sample sequenced in a study of vaccination effects on CD4 cells after COVID-19 (dated by TCRdb to the early 2020s). After less than 13 days of culture, CD4+ T cells were isolated with the EasySep CD4+ T cell isolation kit. The method was the immunoSEQ multiplex PCR assay. The source is immuneACCESS, and TCRdb retained only in-frame sequences with V and J called. Part of the clones is not carried over; for the studies checked, unresolved V genes explain less than half of this, and the remainder is unexplained. The sample has fewer than 75,000 clones on record, about 74% of them singletons. Clones ranked in the top ten supply about 2% of the sample. These receptors have no identified antigens. The material sequenced was CD4+ T cells from PBMCs cultured without peptide, taken before COVID-19 vaccination. The origin of the receptors is a human donor who received a COVID-19 vaccine.

The V call is TRBV3-1 (or the pseudogene TRBV3-2), the J call TRBJ2-1, with 8 nucleotides matching TRBD2. The CDR3 is made up of 16 amino acids. Germline V CDR1 and CDR2: LGHDT, YNNKEL (reference sequence). Trimming cost V 8 bases and J 0 bases; bases outside gene matches: 9. Here the CDR3 DNA reads TGTGCCAGCGGTCGGCTGAGCGGGAGCTCCTACAATGAGCAGTTCTTC. It specifies CASGRLSGSSYNEQFF.

This sequence joins TRBV6-5 and TRBJ1-2; TRBD1 might be the D (5 bases). The CDR3 loop spans 12 amino acids. Trimming shortened V by 10 bases and J by 8 bases, and 17 bases separated the two germline ends. The V gene's germline CDR1 is MNHEY and CDR2 SVGAGI. The CDR3 sequence: CATRATVIGYTF. DNA for the CDR3: TGTGCCACTCGCGCGACAGTTATCGGCTACACCTTC.

The V gene is TRBV5-1, the J gene TRBJ2-2; perhaps TRBD2 as D (5 bases). This CDR3 has 16 amino acids. From germline, CDR1 is SGHRS and CDR2 YFSETQ. The germline V and J ends were trimmed by 0 bases and 0 bases, with 9 bases remaining between them. In DNA form, the CDR3 reads TGCGCCAGCAGCTTGGAAAGCGGACCGAACACCGGGGAGCTGTTTTTT. Encoded protein: CASSLESGPNTGELFF.

The chain employs TRBV27 and TRBJ2-3, with D tentatively TRBD1 or TRBD2 (6 bases each). Germline lookup yields CDR1 MNHEY and CDR2 SMNVEV (reference sequence). This CDR3 is 13 amino acids long. V was shortened by 6 bases and J by 6 bases, with 13 bases between the two germline ends. The CDR3 bases are TGTGCCAGCAGCCTCCGGGGGCTCGATACGCAGTATTTT. It is translated as CASSLRGLDTQYF.

This clone was counted a single time. The chain has TRBV19 and TRBJ2-1; TRBD1 agrees at 9 bases. CDR3 size: 15 residues. The V segment lost 3 bases and the J segment 4 bases; nucleotides outside the gene matches: 4. CDR1 LNHDA and CDR2 SQIVND come from the germline V gene (reference sequence). The CDR3 DNA is TGTGCCAGTAGTATCGACAGGGGGATGTACAATGAGCAGTTCTTC. It is translated as CASSIDRGMYNEQFF.

This chain uses TRBV4-1 with TRBJ2-3; possibly TRBD1 or TRBD2 for D (6 bases each). V lost 4 bases, J lost 7 bases, and 18 bases lay in between. Looked up from germline, CDR1 is MGHRA and CDR2 is YSYEKL. The CDR3 is made up of 15 amino acids. The CDR3 protein is CASSPEGRGANTQYF. The CDR3 DNA reads as TGCGCCAGCAGCCCTGAGGGTAGGGGGGCGAATACGCAGTATTTT.

This clone occurred once. The rearrangement uses TRBV7-9 and TRBJ2-5; 9 nucleotides line up with TRBD2. CDR1 and CDR2 from the germline V gene are SEHNR and FQNEAQ (reference sequence). V trimming: 3 bases; J trimming: 1 base; junction bases outside the gene matches: 6. The CDR3 loop spans 16 amino acids. The CDR3 coding sequence is TGTGCCAGCAGCTTCGGGGCTAGCGGGGTCCAAGAGACCCAGTACTTC. It is translated as CASSFGASGVQETQYF.

The CDR3 DNA reads as TGTGCCAGCAGCCGCCGGCGACAGGATGAAAAACTGTTTTTT. Translation: CASSRRRQDEKLFF. This chain uses TRBV27 with TRBJ1-4; D is possibly TRBD1 (6 bases). The V end was cut by 6 bases, the J end by 6 bases, with 14 bases between. Germline V gene sequence: CDR1 MNHEY, CDR2 SMNVEV (reference sequence). There are 14 residues in the CDR3.

The chain links TRBV19 to TRBJ1-2; D gene ambiguous. Germline V gives CDR1 LNHDA, CDR2 SQIVND (reference sequence). The CDR3 covers 14 residues. Trimming stripped 3 bases from V and 4 bases from J, with 12 bases between. The CDR3 DNA reads as TGTGCCAGTAGTATTGGTTGGGAGGCCTATGGCTACACCTTC. It codes for CASSIGWEAYGYTF.

This clone occurred a few times. The chain combines TRBV3-1 (or the pseudogene TRBV3-2) with TRBJ1-5; 7 bases are a match to TRBD1. The length of the CDR3 is 13 residues. Looked up from germline, CDR1 is LGHDT and CDR2 is YNNKEL (reference sequence). V shed 4 bases, J shed 4 bases, and the junction held 1 base outside the gene matches. CDR3: CASSPQGNQPQHF. CDR3 sequence (DNA): TGTGCCAGCAGCCCACAGGGGAATCAGCCCCAGCATTTT.

The genes are TRBV18 and TRBJ1-1; D is possibly TRBD1 (5 bases). The CDR3 is 15 residues long. Germline V lookup: CDR1 KGHSH, CDR2 LQKENI. The V and J ends lost 3 bases and 4 bases respectively, with 15 bases between them. The CDR3, as DNA: TGTGCCAGCTCACCGGCGTATCAGGGTTCCACTGAAGCTTTCTTT. Protein: CASSPAYQGSTEAFF.

This chain uses TRBV7-2 with TRBJ1-2; D is possibly TRBD1 (5 bases). The CDR3 consists of 15 residues. CDR1 and CDR2 from the germline V gene are SGHTA and FQGNSA. The germline V and J ends were trimmed by 8 bases and 0 bases, with 16 bases remaining between them. The CDR3 DNA follows: TGTGCCAGCTCCTCATCCGGGACCACTAACTATGGCTACACCTTC. Its protein is CASSSSGTTNYGYTF. Drawing the rest from reference TRBV7-2 and TRBJ1-2, the complete variable domain is GAGVSQSPSNKVTEKGKDVELRCDPISGHTALYWYRQSLGQGLEFLIYFQGNSAPDKSGLPSDRFSAERTGGSVSTLTIQRTQQEDSAVYLCASSSSGTTNYGYTFGSGTRLTVV.

The chain joins TRBV7-2 to TRBJ2-4, with D uncertain. Germline V CDR1 and CDR2: SGHTA, FQGNSA. This CDR3 contains 16 residues. V was trimmed by 5 bases and J by 2 bases, leaving 16 bases between them. The CDR3, as DNA: TGTGCCAGCAGCCAAGCTCTAGTGGGTACCAAAAACATTCAGTACTTC. Amino acids: CASSQALVGTKNIQYF.